These 8 T cell receptor beta chains share one sample of origin, sequenced in a study of identical twins. TCRdb redid the calling of the 5' RACE reads with MiXCR, one entry per CDR3 protein. The data contain about 240,000 distinct CDR3 sequences, about 10% of them singletons. Sequencing was done on a sample of memory T cells sorted from blood. The receptor source for this set is a man aged 50-59 years in good health.

This clonotype was seen a single time. The chain combines TRBV4-3 with TRBJ2-7; weak D call: TRBD1 (5 bases). This CDR3 has 13 residues. Germline loops: CDR1 LGHNA, CDR2 YSLEER. V was clipped by 0 bases and J by 7 bases, with 10 bases between them. The CDR3: CASSQESNREQYF. CDR3 in DNA: TGCGCCAGCAGCCAAGAAAGCAACAGGGAGCAGTACTTC.

The chain employs TRBV25-1 and TRBJ2-1; 8 bases map to TRBD2. The CDR3 extends over 15 amino acids. V gave up 3 bases and J gave up 4 bases; unmatched junction bases: 5. Germline CDR1 MGHDK, CDR2 SYGVNS. CDR3 residues: CASSDSGGLYNEQFF. The DNA of the CDR3 is TGTGCCAGCAGTGATTCGGGGGGGCTTTACAATGAGCAGTTCTTC.

This clonotype occurred a few times. The rearrangement links TRBV7-8 to TRBJ2-1, with 13 bases aligning to TRBD2. The CDR3 is 18 residues long. After removal of 4 bases from V and 0 bases from J, the junction contained 6 bases not matched to a gene. Germline V gene data show CDR1 as SGHVS and CDR2 as FQNEAQ. The CDR3 DNA reads as TGTGCCAGCAGCTCGCGACTAGCGGGAGGTTACTCCTACAATGAGCAGTTCTTC. Residues: CASSSRLAGGYSYNEQFF.

The gene calls are TRBV20-1 and TRBJ2-1; 11 nucleotides match TRBD2. Germline-derived CDR1 and CDR2 are DFQATT and SNEGSKA (reference sequence). V trimming: 0 bases; J trimming: 7 bases; junction bases outside the gene matches: 8. The CDR3 has 16 amino acids. The CDR3 sequence: CSARDVASGRNNEQFF. The CDR3 DNA follows: TGCAGTGCTAGAGATGTGGCTAGCGGGAGGAATAATGAGCAGTTCTTC.

The chain employs TRBV4-3 and TRBJ2-5; the D is unclear. V lost 0 bases and J lost 2, with 7 bases in between. CDR1 is LGHNA and CDR2 is YSLEER in the germline V gene. The CDR3 has 14 amino acids. CDR3 protein: CASSQDLGQETQYF. The CDR3 DNA is TGCGCCAGCAGCCAAGACCTGGGTCAAGAGACCCAGTACTTC.

This clonotype was counted a few times. The chain links TRBV5-1 to TRBJ2-1, with 13 bases fitting TRBD2. The CDR3 covers 16 residues. Germline CDR1 reads SGHRS; CDR2 reads YFSETQ. Losses at the gene ends were 0 bases for V and 4 bases for J; bases not matched to a gene: 1. As DNA, the CDR3 is TGCGCCAGCAGCTTGGGACTAGCGGGAGGTTACAATGAGCAGTTCTTC. Protein: CASSLGLAGGYNEQFF.

This clonotype occurred a few times. This chain joins TRBV3-1 and TRBJ2-3; 10 bases match TRBD2. The length of the CDR3 is 15 residues. V dropped 1 base and J dropped 9; count of bases not matched to a gene: 7. The germline CDR1 and CDR2 sequences are LGHDT and YNNKEL (reference sequence). CDR3 nucleotide sequence: TGTGCCAGCAGCCAAGGATTAGCGGGGGGTTCAACGCAGTATTTT. As protein: CASSQGLAGGSTQYF.

V gene TRBV19 combines with J gene TRBJ1-2; D is unresolved. CDR3 size: 13 residues. The germline gives CDR1 LNHDA, CDR2 SQIVND (reference sequence). V lost 6 bases and J lost 2, with 10 bases in between. CDR3 DNA sequence: TGTGCCAGTAGGCTCCAAGGGAACTATGGCTACACCTTC. Translated: CASRLQGNYGYTF.